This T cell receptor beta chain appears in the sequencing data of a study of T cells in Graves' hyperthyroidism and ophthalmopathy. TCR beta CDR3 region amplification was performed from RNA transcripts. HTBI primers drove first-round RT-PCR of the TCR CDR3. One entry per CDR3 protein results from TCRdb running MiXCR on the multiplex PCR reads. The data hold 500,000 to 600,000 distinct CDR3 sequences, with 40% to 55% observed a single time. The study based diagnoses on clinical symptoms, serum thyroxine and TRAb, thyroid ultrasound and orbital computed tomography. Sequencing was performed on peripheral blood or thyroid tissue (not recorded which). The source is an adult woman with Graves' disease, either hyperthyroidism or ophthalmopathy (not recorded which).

The CDR3 sequence is CASSLRKRGEQYF. In DNA form, the CDR3 reads TGTGCCAGCAGCTTGCGGAAGCGGGGCGAGCAGTACTTC. The chain recombines TRBV5-4 with TRBJ2-7; 7 bases map to TRBD2. CDR1 is SGHNT and CDR2 is YYREEE in the germline V gene (reference sequence). The V and J ends lost 1 base and 6 bases, in that order; junction bases with no gene match: 4. The CDR3 contains 13 residues.